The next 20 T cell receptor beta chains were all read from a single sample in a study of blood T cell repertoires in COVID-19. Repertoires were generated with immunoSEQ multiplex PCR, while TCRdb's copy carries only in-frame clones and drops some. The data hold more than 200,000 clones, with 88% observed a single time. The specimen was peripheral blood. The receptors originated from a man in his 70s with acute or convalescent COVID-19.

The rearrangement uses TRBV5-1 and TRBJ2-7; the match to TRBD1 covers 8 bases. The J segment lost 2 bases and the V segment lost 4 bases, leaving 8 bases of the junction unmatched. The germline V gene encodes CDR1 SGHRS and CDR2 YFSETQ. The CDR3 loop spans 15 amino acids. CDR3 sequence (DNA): TGCGCCAGCAGCGTGACAGGGGCCGTCACCTACGAGCAGTACTTC. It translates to CASSVTGAVTYEQYF.

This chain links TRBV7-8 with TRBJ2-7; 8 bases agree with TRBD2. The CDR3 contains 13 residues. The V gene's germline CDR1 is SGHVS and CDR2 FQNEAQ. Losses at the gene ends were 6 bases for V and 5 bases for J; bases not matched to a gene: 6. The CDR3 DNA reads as TGTGCCAGCAGGGGAGCGGGAGTCCACGAGCAGTACTTC. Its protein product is CASRGAGVHEQYF.

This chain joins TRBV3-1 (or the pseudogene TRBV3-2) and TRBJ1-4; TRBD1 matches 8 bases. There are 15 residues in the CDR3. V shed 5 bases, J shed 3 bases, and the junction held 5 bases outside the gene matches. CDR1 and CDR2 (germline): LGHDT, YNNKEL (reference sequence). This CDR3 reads CASSFRTGPNEKLFF. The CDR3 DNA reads TGTGCCAGCAGCTTCCGGACAGGGCCTAATGAAAAACTGTTTTTT.

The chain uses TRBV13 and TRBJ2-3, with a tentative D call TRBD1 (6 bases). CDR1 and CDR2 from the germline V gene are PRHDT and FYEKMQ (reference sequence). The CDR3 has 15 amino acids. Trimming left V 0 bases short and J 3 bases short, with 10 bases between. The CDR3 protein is CASSLGGGGTDTQYF. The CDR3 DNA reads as TGTGCCAGCAGCTTAGGAGGGGGTGGAACAGATACGCAGTATTTT.

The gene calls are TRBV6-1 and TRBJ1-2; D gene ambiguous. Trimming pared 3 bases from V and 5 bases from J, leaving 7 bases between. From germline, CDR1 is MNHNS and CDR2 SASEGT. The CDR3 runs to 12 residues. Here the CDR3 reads CASSENGYGYTF. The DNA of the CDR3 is TGTGCCAGCAGTGAGAACGGGTATGGCTACACCTTC.

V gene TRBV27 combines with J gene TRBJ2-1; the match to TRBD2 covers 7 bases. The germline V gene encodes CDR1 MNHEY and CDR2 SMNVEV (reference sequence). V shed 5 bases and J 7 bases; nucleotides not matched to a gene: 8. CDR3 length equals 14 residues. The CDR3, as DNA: TGTGCCAGCAGTAAAGAGCGGGAAGGTAATGAGCAGTTCTTC. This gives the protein CASSKEREGNEQFF.

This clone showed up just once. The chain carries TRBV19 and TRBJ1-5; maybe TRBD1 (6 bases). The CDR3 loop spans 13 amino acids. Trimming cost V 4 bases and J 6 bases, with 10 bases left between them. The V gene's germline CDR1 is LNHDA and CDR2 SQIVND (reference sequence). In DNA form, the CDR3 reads TGTGCCAGTAGTACCAGGGGAGCTCAGCCCCAGCATTTT. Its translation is CASSTRGAQPQHF.

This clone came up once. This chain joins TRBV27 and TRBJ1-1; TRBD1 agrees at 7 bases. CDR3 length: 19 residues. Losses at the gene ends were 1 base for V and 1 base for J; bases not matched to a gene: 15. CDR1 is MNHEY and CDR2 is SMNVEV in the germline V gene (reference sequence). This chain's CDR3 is CASSLFRLGGNEPNTEAFF. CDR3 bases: TGTGCCAGCAGTTTATTTAGATTAGGGGGCAATGAACCGAACACTGAAGCTTTCTTT.

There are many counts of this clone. The CDR3 loop is CASSQTGGRHQPQHF. As DNA, the CDR3 is TGTGCCAGCAGCCAGACAGGGGGCCGTCACCAGCCCCAGCATTTT. The chain couples TRBV28 to TRBJ1-5; 10 positions agree with TRBD1. Germline V lookup: CDR1 MDHEN, CDR2 SYDVKM. The CDR3 length is 15 residues. V gave up 6 bases and J gave up 7 bases; unmatched junction bases: 9.

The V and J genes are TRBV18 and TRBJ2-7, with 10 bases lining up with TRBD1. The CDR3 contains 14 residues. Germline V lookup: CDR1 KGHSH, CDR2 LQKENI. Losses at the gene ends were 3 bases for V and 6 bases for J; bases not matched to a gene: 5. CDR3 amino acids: CASSPRDRGSEQYF. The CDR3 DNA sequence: TGTGCCAGCTCACCGCGGGACAGGGGATCCGAGCAGTACTTC.

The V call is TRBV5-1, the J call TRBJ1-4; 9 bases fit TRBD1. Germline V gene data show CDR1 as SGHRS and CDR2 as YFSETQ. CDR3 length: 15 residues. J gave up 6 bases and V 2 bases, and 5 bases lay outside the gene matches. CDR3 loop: CASSLSGTGYEKLFF. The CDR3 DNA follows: TGCGCCAGCAGCTTATCCGGGACAGGGTATGAAAAACTGTTTTTT.

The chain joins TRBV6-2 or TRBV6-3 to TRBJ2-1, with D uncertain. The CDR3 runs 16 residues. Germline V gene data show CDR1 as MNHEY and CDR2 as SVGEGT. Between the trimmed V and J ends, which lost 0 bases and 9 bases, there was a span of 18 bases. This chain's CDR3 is CASSYSLYSVFGEQFF. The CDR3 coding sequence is TGTGCCAGCAGTTACTCTTTGTACAGTGTATTCGGTGAGCAGTTCTTC.

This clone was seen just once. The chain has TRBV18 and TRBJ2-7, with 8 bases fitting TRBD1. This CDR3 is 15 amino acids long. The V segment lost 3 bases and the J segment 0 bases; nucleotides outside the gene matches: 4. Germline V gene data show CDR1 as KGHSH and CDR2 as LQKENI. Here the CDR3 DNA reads TGTGCCAGCTCACCCGGGACAGGAAACTCCTACGAGCAGTACTTC. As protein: CASSPGTGNSYEQYF.

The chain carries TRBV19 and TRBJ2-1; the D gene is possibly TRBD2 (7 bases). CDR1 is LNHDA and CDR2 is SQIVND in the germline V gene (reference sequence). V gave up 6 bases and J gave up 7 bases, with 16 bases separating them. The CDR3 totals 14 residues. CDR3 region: CASSRGGITNEQFF. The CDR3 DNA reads TGTGCCAGTAGCAGGGGAGGGATTACGAATGAGCAGTTCTTC.

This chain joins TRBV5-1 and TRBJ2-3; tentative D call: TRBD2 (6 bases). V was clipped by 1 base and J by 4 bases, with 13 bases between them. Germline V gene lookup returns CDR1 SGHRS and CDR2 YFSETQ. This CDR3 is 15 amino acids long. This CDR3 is CASSLNGRSADTQYF. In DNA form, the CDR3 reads TGCGCCAGCAGCTTGAACGGGAGATCGGCAGATACGCAGTATTTT.

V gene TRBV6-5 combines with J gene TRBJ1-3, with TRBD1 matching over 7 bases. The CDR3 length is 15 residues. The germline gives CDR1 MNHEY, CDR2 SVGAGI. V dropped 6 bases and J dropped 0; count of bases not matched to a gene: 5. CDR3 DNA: TGTGCCAGCAGACGACAGGGCAGCTCTGGAAACACCATATATTTT. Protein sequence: CASRRQGSSGNTIYF.

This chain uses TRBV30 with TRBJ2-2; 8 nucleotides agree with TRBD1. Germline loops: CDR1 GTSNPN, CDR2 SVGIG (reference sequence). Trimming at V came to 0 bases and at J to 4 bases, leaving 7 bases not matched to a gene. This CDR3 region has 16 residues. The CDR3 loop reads CAWSVTGTGFTGELFF. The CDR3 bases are TGTGCCTGGAGTGTCACCGGGACAGGTTTCACCGGGGAGCTGTTTTTT.

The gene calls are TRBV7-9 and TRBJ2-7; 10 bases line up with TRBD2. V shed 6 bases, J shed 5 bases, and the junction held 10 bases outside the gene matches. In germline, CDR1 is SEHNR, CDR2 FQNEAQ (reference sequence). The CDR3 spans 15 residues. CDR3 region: CASSSSGSLKNEQYF. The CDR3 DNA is TGTGCCAGCAGTTCTAGCGGGAGTTTAAAAAACGAGCAGTACTTC.

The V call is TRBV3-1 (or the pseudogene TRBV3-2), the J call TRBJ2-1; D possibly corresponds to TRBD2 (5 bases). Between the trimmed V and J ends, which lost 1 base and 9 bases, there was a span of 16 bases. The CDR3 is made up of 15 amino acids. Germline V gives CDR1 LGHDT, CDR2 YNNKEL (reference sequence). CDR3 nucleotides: TGTGCCAGCAGCCAAGTCCGGACTGGAGCGTCTGAGCAGTTCTTC. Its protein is CASSQVRTGASEQFF.

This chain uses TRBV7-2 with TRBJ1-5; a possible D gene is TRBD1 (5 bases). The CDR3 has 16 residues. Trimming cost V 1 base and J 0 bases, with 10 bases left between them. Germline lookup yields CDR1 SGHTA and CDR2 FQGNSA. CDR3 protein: CASSLDWGGSNQPQHF. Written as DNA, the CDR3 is TGTGCCAGCAGCTTAGATTGGGGGGGTAGCAATCAGCCCCAGCATTTT.